The entry below gives a single T cell receptor (beta chain) sequence along with its context. Its cognate antigen is unknown. This sample is drawn from a study of T cell responses to AZD1222 COVID-19 vaccine. Points from the study as a whole: None of the repertoires were sampled until the peak T cell response had passed. Baseline antibody screening turned up just a handful of seropositive AZD1222 recipients. The sample set comprised mostly white British donors with more females, and clonal diversity was possibly underestimated.

Germline V gene data show CDR1 as SQVTM and CDR2 as ANQGSEA. CDR3 length: 13 residues. Unmatched junction bases numbered 4, after V lost 7 bases and J lost 1 base. Data came from immunoSEQ multiplex PCR; TCRdb stores just in-frame clones and leaves some out. The table lists approximately 150,000 clones, about 90% of them singletons. The sample in question was peripheral blood, obtained 28 days after the second AZD1222 dose. The receptor was derived from an adult who received the AZD1222 COVID-19 vaccine. V is TRBV29-1 and J is TRBJ2-5, with 9 bases that match TRBD1. CDR3 sequence: CSGGQGPQETQYF. CDR3 nucleotides: TGCAGCGGTGGACAGGGGCCCCAAGAGACCCAGTACTTC.